This T cell receptor beta chain was sequenced in a study of T cell responses to AZD1222 COVID-19 vaccine. Overall study findings and caveats: Regions left unmutated in variants are reportedly the target of nearly half of spike-specific TCRs. There were mostly white British donors and more females than males, and clonal diversity was possibly underestimated. An increase in Spike-specific TCR breadth and depth was observed after two AZD1222 doses.

TCRdb keeps only in-frame clones here, not all; method: immunoSEQ multiplex PCR. This table holds 95,000 to 150,000 clones, about 86% found once. Comments on this clone: Antigen specificity is unknown.

The CDR3 spans 12 residues. Germline V gene lookup returns CDR1 SGHNT and CDR2 YENEEA. Trimming took 1 base from V and 7 from J, leaving 7 bases between them. Second-dose timings of about 4 or about 12 weeks were pooled. Sample: peripheral blood, taken 28 days after the second AZD1222 dose. This rearrangement joins TRBV11-3 to TRBJ1-2; D may be TRBD1 (5 bases). This clonotype was obtained from an adult who received the AZD1222 COVID-19 vaccine. CDR3 loop: CASSLVGAGYTF. The CDR3 DNA sequence: TGTGCCAGCAGCTTAGTTGGGGCTGGCTACACCTTC.